This entry lists 7 T cell receptor beta chains sequenced from one sample in a study of Ad26.COV2.S vaccination and SARS-CoV-2 variants. Treatment meaning: some 20 received Ad26.COV2.S at low or high dose, single or two shots; about 5 received placebo; per-sample allocation not given. Day 63 following the first vaccine or placebo injection was when the samples were taken. Using immunoSEQ multiplex PCR, the repertoire was profiled, and TCRdb retains in-frame clones only, with some absent. This sample carries about 400,000 clones, 83% of them seen once, and the ten largest clones take around 7.3%. Sample: peripheral blood, taken in a trial of Ad26.COV2.S vaccine versus placebo. The receptors stem from a person aged 18 to 65 who received the Ad26.COV2.S COVID-19 vaccine or a placebo.

The CDR3: CASSWGVDTDTQYF. DNA of the CDR3: TGTGCCAGCAGCTGGGGGGTGGACACAGATACGCAGTATTTT. The chain is built from TRBV5-5 and TRBJ2-3; D is possibly TRBD2 (6 bases). V was clipped by 3 bases and J by 2 bases, with 10 bases between them. This CDR3 has 14 amino acids. CDR1 SGHKS and CDR2 YYEKEE come from the germline V gene (reference sequence).

V gene TRBV2 combines with J gene TRBJ2-2; TRBD1 matches at 9 bases. V lost 8 bases and J lost 0; bases outside the gene matches: 10. The CDR3 has 17 amino acids. Germline lookup yields CDR1 SNHLY and CDR2 FYNNEI. Written as DNA, the CDR3 is TGTGCCAGCCTCGTACAGGGGGCGCTTTCGAACACCGGGGAGCTGTTTTTT. Translating it yields CASLVQGALSNTGELFF.

V usage is TRBV6-5 and J usage is TRBJ1-1; possible D gene TRBD1, 5 bases. There are 15 residues in the CDR3. Germline CDR1 and CDR2: MNHEY and SVGAGI. V lost 2 bases and J 5 bases, leaving 15 bases between the germline ends. In nucleotides, the CDR3 is TGTGCCAGCAGTTACGATGGGGGGGTAGGGACTGAAGCTTTCTTT. Translated: CASSYDGGVGTEAFF.

The J gene is TRBJ1-2, the V gene TRBV5-5; 9 bases map to TRBD1. Germline CDR1 reads SGHKS; CDR2 reads YYEKEE (reference sequence). The trim removed 4 bases at V and 4 bases at J, leaving 8 bases unmatched. This CDR3 is built from 15 residues. In nucleotides, the CDR3 is TGTGCCAGCAGCCCGGGACAGGGCTGGGGCTATGGCTACACCTTC. Protein sequence: CASSPGQGWGYGYTF.

V is TRBV5-1 and J is TRBJ2-3, with 9 bases identical to TRBD2. Germline CDR1 and CDR2: SGHRS and YFSETQ. With 0 bases clipped from V and 6 bases from J, the junction kept 17 bases outside the gene matches. This CDR3 region has 19 residues. Here the CDR3 DNA reads TGCGCCAGCAGCTTGGCCACTATACTAGCGGGTTTTTACCAGGATACGCAGTATTTT. This translates into CASSLATILAGFYQDTQYF.

This clone was seen at least ten times. The chain recombines TRBV5-5 with TRBJ1-2; TRBD1 matches 7 bases. From germline, CDR1 is SGHKS and CDR2 YYEKEE (reference sequence). The V and J ends lost 8 bases and 0 bases, in that order; junction bases with no gene match: 16. This CDR3 is 17 amino acids long. The CDR3 sequence: CASTPGQLAGSNYGYTF. The DNA for the CDR3 is TGTGCCAGTACTCCGGGACAGCTAGCAGGATCTAACTATGGCTACACCTTC.

For the CDR3, the DNA is TGCGCCAGCAGCTTGGACGGTTTGCCAGGTTCCGACGGCAATGAGCAGTTCTTC. This encodes CASSLDGLPGSDGNEQFF. This chain joins TRBV5-1 and TRBJ2-1; no firm D call. V gave up 0 bases and J gave up 6 bases, with 22 bases separating them. This CDR3 comprises 18 residues. Germline CDR1 reads SGHRS; CDR2 reads YFSETQ.